The subject of this entry is one T cell receptor (beta chain). Its antigen is undetermined. This entry belongs to a study of cytomegalovirus exposure and HLA in healthy donors. CDR3 length: 14 amino acids. Germline assignment: CDR1 SGHDT and CDR2 YYEEEE. V gave up 6 bases and J gave up 5 bases; unmatched junction bases: 7. Points from the study as a whole: Later on, a genetic analysis was performed. It linked a missense variant in DCLRE1C with V- and J-gene trimming of TCR beta. Under in vitro conditions, a few CMV-associated chains were confirmed as specific for CMV antigens.

A multiplex PCR was run with 60 Vbeta primers and 13 Jbeta primers. The method was immunoSEQ multiplex PCR; TCRdb's version includes in-frame clones alone and lacks a portion of them. The data hold roughly 100,000 clones, with less than 75% observed a single time. The TCR sequence derives from a middle-aged man in good health and CMV-seropositive. What was sequenced was PBMCs. The gene calls are TRBV5-6 and TRBJ2-2; 7 positions match TRBD1. CDR3 protein: CASIPRGRTGELFF. In nucleotides, the CDR3 is TGTGCCAGCATCCCTAGGGGGCGAACCGGGGAGCTGTTTTTT.